The 12 T cell receptor beta chains in this list originate from one sample, sequenced in a study of blood T cell repertoires in COVID-19. Libraries were prepared by immunoSEQ multiplex PCR; TCRdb keeps only in-frame clonotypes and omits some of them. The table shows nearly 250,000 clones, with roughly 86% occurring only once. Specimen: peripheral blood. The receptors come from a woman of 80 years or more with COVID-19, enrolled during active disease.

The gene calls are TRBV5-1 and TRBJ1-2; TRBD1 matches at 7 bases. Germline V gene data show CDR1 as SGHRS and CDR2 as YFSETQ. Trimming cost V 0 bases and J 3 bases; bases outside gene matches: 2. There are 14 residues in the CDR3. This chain's CDR3 is CASSLDDRDYGYTF. CDR3 in DNA: TGCGCCAGCAGCTTGGACGACAGGGACTATGGCTACACCTTC.

The chain employs TRBV7-2 and TRBJ2-7; D call uncertain. Trimming removed 0 bases from V and 2 bases from J, with 8 bases in between. The germline V gene encodes CDR1 SGHTA and CDR2 FQGNSA. The CDR3 extends over 14 amino acids. CDR3 in DNA: TGTGCCAGCAGCTTAGCCTACTCGGCCTACGAGCAGTACTTC. This translates into CASSLAYSAYEQYF.

V gene TRBV5-1 combines with J gene TRBJ1-5, with D possibly matching TRBD1 (6 bases). Trimming stripped 0 bases from V and 5 bases from J, with 15 bases between. The length of the CDR3 is 16 residues. The germline CDR1 and CDR2 sequences are SGHRS and YFSETQ. In DNA form, the CDR3 reads TGCGCCAGCAGCTTGGGTGGGGGCGGTGAGGATCAGCCCCAGCATTTT. It translates to CASSLGGGGEDQPQHF.

The V call is TRBV6-6, the J call TRBJ1-1; D might be TRBD1 (5 bases). The CDR3 is 13 amino acids. Germline V gene lookup returns CDR1 MNHNY and CDR2 SVGAGI (reference sequence). The ends were cut back, 2 bases at V and 3 bases at J, with 7 bases in the middle. CDR3 amino acids: CASSYGHDTEAFF. The DNA for the CDR3 is TGTGCCAGCAGTTACGGACACGACACTGAAGCTTTCTTT.

The V gene is TRBV6-5, the J gene TRBJ2-7; no clear D. Per germline, CDR1 MNHEY and CDR2 SVGAGI. This CDR3 is 11 amino acids long. V gave up 8 bases and J gave up 2 bases, with 7 bases separating them. CDR3 region: CASSGAYEQYV. The CDR3 DNA is TGTGCCAGCTCTGGAGCCTACGAGCAGTACGTC.

CDR3 loop: CASRDRVDGYTF. The CDR3 region has the DNA TGTGCCAGCAGGGACAGGGTAGATGGCTACACCTTC. This chain joins TRBV12-3 or TRBV12-4 and TRBJ1-2; 8 bases are a match to TRBD1. The CDR3 runs to 12 residues. Trimming at V came to 6 bases and at J to 6 bases, leaving 3 bases not matched to a gene.

The V call is TRBV5-1, the J call TRBJ2-1; TRBD2 matches at 7 bases. V lost 4 bases and J lost 8; bases outside the gene matches: 9. The germline gives CDR1 SGHRS, CDR2 YFSETQ. The CDR3 has 14 amino acids. The CDR3 DNA reads TGCGCCAGCAGCAGCGGGGCCATCAACGATGAGCAGTTCTTC. Its translation is CASSSGAINDEQFF.

The chain links TRBV5-4 to TRBJ2-1; a weak D match, TRBD1 (6 bases). Germline V gene sequence: CDR1 SGHNT, CDR2 YYREEE (reference sequence). The CDR3 consists of 14 residues. Trimming shortened V by 2 bases and J by 7 bases, and 13 bases separated the two germline ends. The DNA of the CDR3 is TGTGCCAGCAGCTTTCCTACAGGGTTAAATGAGCAGTTCTTC. Its protein product is CASSFPTGLNEQFF.

The chain combines TRBV6-5 with TRBJ1-2, with D possibly matching TRBD1 (6 bases). The germline V gene encodes CDR1 MNHEY and CDR2 SVGAGI. This CDR3 is 13 amino acids long. V lost 7 bases, J lost 5 bases, and 14 bases lay in between. CDR3 nucleotide sequence: TGTGCCAGCACCCGAGGGGGTGGGTATGGCTACACCTTC. It codes for CASTRGGGYGYTF.

The chain has TRBV3-1 (or the pseudogene TRBV3-2) and TRBJ2-3, with 7 nucleotides matching TRBD2. Germline loops: CDR1 LGHDT, CDR2 YNNKEL (reference sequence). This CDR3 comprises 16 residues. J lost 4 bases, V lost 4 bases, and 11 bases had no gene match. The CDR3 DNA sequence: TGTGCCAGCAGCCTCTGGGCTAGCGGAAATTCAGATACGCAGTATTTT. It yields the protein CASSLWASGNSDTQYF.

The rearrangement joins TRBV29-1 to TRBJ1-1; 9 bases agree with TRBD1. V was clipped by 4 bases and J by 5 bases; unmatched bases: 5. CDR1 is SQVTM and CDR2 is ANQGSEA in the germline V gene. CDR3 length equals 13 residues. The CDR3: CSVVGTGITEAFF. The CDR3 region has the DNA TGCAGCGTTGTGGGGACAGGGATTACTGAAGCTTTCTTT. Using reference TRBV29-1 and TRBJ1-1 for the parts outside the CDR3, the full variable domain is SAVISQKPSRDICQRGTSLTIQCQVDSQVTMMFWYRQQPGQSLTLIATANQGSEATYESGFVIDKFPISRPNLTFSTLTVSNMSPEDSSIYLCSVVGTGITEAFFGQGTRLTVV.

V is TRBV3-1 (or the pseudogene TRBV3-2) and J is TRBJ1-1, with 8 bases that match TRBD1. V trimming: 6 bases; J trimming: 1 base; junction bases outside the gene matches: 7. This CDR3 is built from 15 residues. Looked up from germline, CDR1 is LGHDT and CDR2 is YNNKEL (reference sequence). The CDR3 region is CASRTQQGANTEAFF. For the CDR3, the DNA is TGTGCCAGCAGGACACAGCAGGGGGCGAACACTGAAGCTTTCTTT.